The entry that follows covers one T cell receptor (beta chain) sequence. The antigen is undetermined. This entry comes from a study of T cell repertoires in cytomegalovirus infection. Study context: Selection of CMV epitopes for the study included recently identified HLA-C-restricted and well-studied HLA-B-restricted ones.

Each CDR3 protein is one row after TCRdb ran MiXCR on the reads. The sample lists 300,000 to 400,000 distinct CDR3 sequences, roughly 28% occurring once. There are 15 residues in the CDR3. V lost 6 bases to trimming and J lost 1 base, with 16 bases between them. The input for sequencing was cultured PBMCs, taken from culture after CMV antigen stimulation. The chain recombines TRBV12-3 or TRBV12-4 with TRBJ2-7; tentatively, D is TRBD1 (6 bases). The TCR originated in a human donor in good health (CMV status not recorded). Some clones in this sample may be carry-over from other donors' samples. Here the CDR3 reads CASRSHRALSYEQYF. CDR3 in DNA: TGTGCCAGCAGATCGCACAGGGCCCTATCCTACGAGCAGTACTTC.